The 8 T cell receptor beta chains given below trace back to one sample, sequenced in a study of vaccination and CD4 T cells after COVID-19. Treatment of the sample: roughly ten-day PBMC culture with coronavirus spike peptide pools or control peptides (ViraFEST assay). Sequencing of cultured CD4+ T cell DNA used the Oncomine TCR Beta short-read assay. TCRdb processed the PCR reads anew with MiXCR; each CDR3 protein has one entry. The sample lists 6,100 or so distinct CDR3 sequences; about 45% were seen once. For these receptors, no antigen is known. The sample comprised CD4+ T cells from blood, cultured in vitro. These TCRs come from a human donor who had recovered from COVID-19.

The chain joins TRBV20-1 to TRBJ1-2; the D is unclear. Trimming shortened V by 5 bases and J by 8 bases, and 15 bases separated the two germline ends. Germline V gene data show CDR1 as DFQATT and CDR2 as SNEGSKA (reference sequence). The CDR3 loop spans 12 amino acids. CDR3 DNA sequence: TGCAGTGCTTCCCATCTTTATCGGGGCTACACCTTC. Its translation is CSASHLYRGYTF.

V is TRBV21-1 and J is TRBJ1-2. TRBV21-1 constitutes a pseudogene. CDR3 length: 11 residues. The CDR3 here is CASSKPGGYTF. The CDR3 region has the DNA TGTGCCAGCAGCAAACCAGGAGGCTACACCTTC.

The CDR3 sequence: CASSSNYEQYF. For the CDR3, the DNA is TGTGCCAGCAGCTCAAATTACGAGCAGTACTTC. The chain links TRBV28 to TRBJ2-7; D remains ambiguous. Trimming removed 6 bases from V and 4 bases from J, with 7 bases in between. The CDR3 runs to 11 residues. The germline gives CDR1 MDHEN, CDR2 SYDVKM.

The table lists this clonotype with a few counts. This sequence joins TRBV20-1 and TRBJ2-7; the match to TRBD2 covers 7 bases. Germline V gene lookup returns CDR1 DFQATT and CDR2 SNEGSKA (reference sequence). V gave up 6 bases and J gave up 3 bases; unmatched junction bases: 8. The CDR3 runs 13 residues. The CDR3 loop is CSALSGTRYEQYF. The CDR3 nucleotides are TGCAGTGCCCTAAGCGGGACCCGCTACGAGCAGTACTTC.

The J gene is TRBJ2-7, the V gene TRBV20-1; D perhaps matches TRBD2 (5 bases). Deletions cut 1 base from V and 3 bases from J, with 10 bases between. Germline V gene sequence: CDR1 DFQATT, CDR2 SNEGSKA (reference sequence). This CDR3 is built from 13 residues. CDR3 nucleotides: TGCAGTGCTAGAGCCCCGGGGTTCTACGAGCAGTACTTC. This encodes CSARAPGFYEQYF.

A few counts support this clonotype. The V gene is TRBV20-1, the J gene TRBJ2-7, with 14 bases identical to TRBD2. The V gene end was trimmed by 6 bases and the J gene end by 1 base; junction bases not matched to a gene: 5. The germline gives CDR1 DFQATT, CDR2 SNEGSKA (reference sequence). CDR3 length: 15 residues. The CDR3 here is CSAPTSGRGSYEQYF. For the CDR3, the DNA is TGCAGTGCACCGACTAGCGGGAGGGGTTCCTACGAGCAGTACTTC.

As for this clonotype: This could be a read error, since a much larger clone is one nucleotide away. The J gene is TRBJ1-2, the V gene TRBV20-1, with D unclear. CDR3 length: 13 residues. Trimming stripped 3 bases from V and 0 bases from J, with 8 bases between. Germline CDR1 DFQATT, CDR2 SNEGSKA (reference sequence). The CDR3 DNA is TGCAGTGCTAGTCTTAGTACTAACTATGGCTACACCTTC. Protein product: CSASLSTNYGYTF.

In this sample, this clonotype is large. The chain employs TRBV20-1 and TRBJ1-2, with TRBD1 matching 11 bases. The J segment lost 8 bases and the V segment lost 3 bases, leaving 5 bases of the junction unmatched. Germline values: CDR1 DFQATT, CDR2 SNEGSKA (reference sequence). CDR3 size: 13 residues. The CDR3 bases are TGCAGTGCTAGCCGGGACAGGGGGGGAGGCTACACCTTC. Its translation: CSASRDRGGGYTF.